Sequencing of this T cell receptor beta chain was carried out in a study of cytomegalovirus exposure and HLA in healthy donors. Germline assignment: CDR1 SGDLS and CDR2 YYNGEE. The CDR3 spans 13 residues. After removal of 2 bases from V and 7 bases from J, the junction contained 6 bases not matched to a gene. A multiplex PCR was run with 60 Vbeta primers and 13 Jbeta primers. Sequencing used immunoSEQ multiplex PCR; TCRdb keeps in-frame clones, though not all of them. The sample gives about 130,000 clones, around 70% of which show up once; 3.5% to 4.5% is in the top ten. This clone was recorded a few times. Its antigen is unknown. Study observations and caveats: Most sequenced TCRs were rare (though some public TCRs occurred in many donors).

This chain joins TRBV9 and TRBJ2-7; TRBD2 agrees at 7 bases. The receptor was derived from a man aged 35-49 years in good health and CMV-seropositive. The sequenced material came from PBMCs. CDR3 bases: TGTGCCAGCAGCGTGGGCGGGGGAGGTGAGCAGTACTTC. Amino acids: CASSVGGGGEQYF.